The 14 T cell receptor beta chains given below trace back to one sample, sequenced in a study of blood T cell repertoires in COVID-19. Measured with immunoSEQ multiplex PCR; TCRdb has only the in-frame clones, and not every one. This table has around 300,000 clones, approximately 88% appearing once. What was sequenced was peripheral blood. The origin of the receptors is a woman aged 40 to 50 who had recovered from COVID-19.

V is TRBV9 and J is TRBJ2-7; tentatively, D is TRBD2 (5 bases). The CDR3 consists of 17 residues. Trimming removed 4 bases at V and 5 bases at J, with 25 bases between. Germline values: CDR1 SGDLS, CDR2 YYNGEE. The CDR3 region is CASSPWSSKESLHEQYF. Written as DNA, the CDR3 is TGTGCCAGCAGCCCCTGGTCTAGCAAAGAGAGCCTCCACGAGCAGTACTTC.

This chain joins TRBV7-8 and TRBJ2-1; 11 nucleotides match TRBD2. The CDR3 consists of 17 residues. The junction had 11 bases not matched to a gene; V was cut back by 2 bases and J by 8 bases. Germline V CDR1 and CDR2: SGHVS, FQNEAQ. CDR3 coding DNA: TGTGCCAGCAGCTTATTAAAGACTAGCGGGACCGGTCATGAGCAGTTCTTC. It encodes CASSLLKTSGTGHEQFF.

The DNA of the CDR3 is TGCGCCAGCAGCTTTACAAATGAGCAGTTCTTC. Protein product: CASSFTNEQFF. The chain combines TRBV5-1 with TRBJ2-1; the D is unclear. CDR1 is SGHRS and CDR2 is YFSETQ in the germline V gene. The CDR3 runs to 11 residues. V dropped 2 bases and J dropped 7 bases, with 4 bases sitting between them.

The rearrangement joins TRBV28 to TRBJ1-1; 7 nucleotides line up with TRBD1. The V and J ends lost 3 bases and 10 bases, in that order; junction bases with no gene match: 14. The CDR3 extends over 15 amino acids. Germline CDR1 MDHEN, CDR2 SYDVKM. DNA of the CDR3: TGTGCCAGCAGTTTGGGACAGTACTTGAATTTAGGAGCTTTCTTT. It codes for CASSLGQYLNLGAFF.

The CDR3 loop is CASMQGFDGYTF. The CDR3 bases are TGTGCCAGCATGCAGGGCTTTGATGGCTACACCTTC. The V gene is TRBV12-3 or TRBV12-4, the J gene TRBJ1-2; the D gene is possibly TRBD1 (5 bases). Trimming cost V 7 bases and J 6 bases, with 12 bases left between them. This CDR3 is built from 12 residues.

The genes are TRBV6-1 and TRBJ2-1; TRBD2 matches at 16 bases. Germline V gene sequence: CDR1 MNHNS, CDR2 SASEGT. V was clipped by 3 bases and J by 3 bases; unmatched bases: 11. The CDR3 runs to 20 residues. The CDR3 bases are TGTGCCAGCAGTGACGCCTCGGGACTAGCGGGAGGGCCAGACTACAATGAGCAGTTCTTC. Its translation: CASSDASGLAGGPDYNEQFF.

The CDR3 region has the DNA TGTGCCAGCAGCTTGTTTCAGGGGAGTGAAAAACTGTTTTTT. Its translation: CASSLFQGSEKLFF. V usage is TRBV5-4 and J usage is TRBJ1-4, with a possible D match to TRBD1 (6 bases). The CDR3 spans 14 residues. The V gene's germline CDR1 is SGHNT and CDR2 YYREEE (reference sequence). With 1 base removed from V and 7 bases from J, the gap between germline ends came to 11 bases.

This clone was seen many times. This rearrangement joins TRBV6-5 to TRBJ2-2; a weak D match, TRBD1 (5 bases). This CDR3 region has 11 residues. Germline values: CDR1 MNHEY, CDR2 SVGAGI. Deletions cut 8 bases from V and 6 bases from J, with 7 bases between. The CDR3: CASVQAGELFF. As DNA, the CDR3 is TGTGCCAGCGTACAGGCCGGGGAGCTGTTTTTT.

The CDR3 DNA follows: TGTGCCAGCAGCTTATTAGTGGTGGGAGACAGGATAAATGAAAAACTGTTTTTT. Residues: CASSLLVVGDRINEKLFF. The chain carries TRBV7-6 and TRBJ1-4; D may be TRBD1 (6 bases). Trimming removed 2 bases at V and 5 bases at J, with 21 bases between. Germline CDR1 and CDR2: SGHVS and FNYEAQ. The CDR3 consists of 18 residues.

The chain couples TRBV9 to TRBJ2-1, with 11 bases lining up with TRBD2. The germline gives CDR1 SGDLS, CDR2 YYNGEE. CDR3 length: 16 amino acids. With V trimmed by 3 bases and J by 6 bases, 8 bases remained unmatched. CDR3 loop: CASSADGTSGTNEQFF. Here the CDR3 DNA reads TGTGCCAGCAGCGCCGACGGGACTAGCGGTACCAATGAGCAGTTCTTC. The variable domain in full, with the rest retrieved from reference TRBV9 and TRBJ2-1, is DSGVTQTPKHLITATGQRVTLRCSPRSGDLSVYWYQQSLDQGLQFLIQYYNGEERAKGNILERFSAQQFPDLHSELNLSSLELGDSALYFCASSADGTSGTNEQFFGPGTRLTVL.

The J gene is TRBJ2-2, the V gene TRBV7-9, with D tentatively TRBD1 (6 bases). Trimming removed 6 bases at V and 5 bases at J, with 10 bases between. This CDR3 contains 13 residues. Germline values: CDR1 SEHNR, CDR2 FQNEAQ (reference sequence). The CDR3 sequence: CASRLRGTGELFF. CDR3 DNA: TGTGCCAGCAGGTTGAGGGGGACCGGGGAGCTGTTTTTT.

J is TRBJ2-7 and V is TRBV5-1; 8 nucleotides agree with TRBD2. The CDR3 loop spans 15 amino acids. With 4 bases clipped from V and 4 bases from J, the junction kept 10 bases outside the gene matches. Germline CDR1 is SGHRS and CDR2 is YFSETQ. In nucleotides, the CDR3 is TGCGCCAGCAGCCTCGCGGGAGGTTCCTCTTACGAGCAGTACTTC. It yields the protein CASSLAGGSSYEQYF.

Details on this clone: Other DNA sequences from this sample encode an identical CDR3 as well. J is TRBJ2-7 and V is TRBV7-8, with TRBD2 identical over 11 bases. The CDR3 has 16 residues. J gave up 1 base and V 5 bases, and 7 bases lay outside the gene matches. Germline V gene data show CDR1 as SGHVS and CDR2 as FQNEAQ. CDR3 protein: CASSTRLAGLSYEQYF. The CDR3, as DNA: TGTGCCAGCAGCACGAGACTAGCGGGATTATCCTACGAGCAGTACTTC. The full variable domain, completed using reference TRBV7-8 and TRBJ2-7, is GAGVSQSPRYKVAKRGQDVALRCDPISGHVSLFWYQQALGQGPEFLTYFQNEAQLDKSGLPSDRFFAERPEGSVSTLKIQRTQQEDSAVYLCASSTRLAGLSYEQYFGPGTRLTVT.

The chain uses TRBV5-5 and TRBJ2-5; possibly TRBD1 for D (6 bases). V was shortened by 2 bases and J by 3 bases, with 8 bases between the two germline ends. The germline CDR1 and CDR2 sequences are SGHKS and YYEKEE (reference sequence). This CDR3 has 13 amino acids. CDR3 sequence: CASSFWTEETQYF. The CDR3 region has the DNA TGTGCCAGCAGCTTCTGGACAGAAGAGACCCAGTACTTC.